The table lists the clone carrying this T cell receptor beta chain with many counts. Trimming stripped 7 bases from V and 2 bases from J, with 5 bases between. The germline V gene encodes CDR1 MNHNS and CDR2 SASEGT. The CDR3 has 11 amino acids. This sample was included in a study of T cell repertoires in cytomegalovirus infection. Study as a whole: Indications came from public TCR beta signatures; they pointed to CMV infection and to a matching HLA type.

Using its own MiXCR run on the reads, TCRdb lists one record per CDR3 protein. The profile shows about 230,000 distinct CDR3 sequences, roughly 23% of them singletons. The chain has TRBV6-1 and TRBJ1-1; D gene ambiguous. Sequencing was carried out using CD8+ T cells from PBMCs. The sequence came from a human donor in good health (CMV status not recorded). Some clones in this sample may be carry-over from other donors' samples. This CDR3 is CASKSNTEAFF. The DNA for the CDR3 is TGTGCCAGCAAGAGTAACACTGAAGCTTTCTTT.